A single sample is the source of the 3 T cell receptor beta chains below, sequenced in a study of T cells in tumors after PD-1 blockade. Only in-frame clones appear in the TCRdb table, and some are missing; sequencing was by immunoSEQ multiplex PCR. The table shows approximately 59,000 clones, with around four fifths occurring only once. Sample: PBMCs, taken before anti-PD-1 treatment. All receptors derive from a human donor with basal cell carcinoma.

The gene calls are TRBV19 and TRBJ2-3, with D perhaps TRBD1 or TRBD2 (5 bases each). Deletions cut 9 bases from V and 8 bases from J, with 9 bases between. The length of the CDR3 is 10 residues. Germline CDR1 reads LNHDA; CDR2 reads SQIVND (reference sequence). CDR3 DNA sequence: TGTGCCAGCCTTGGGGGTACGCAGTATTTT. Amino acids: CASLGGTQYF.

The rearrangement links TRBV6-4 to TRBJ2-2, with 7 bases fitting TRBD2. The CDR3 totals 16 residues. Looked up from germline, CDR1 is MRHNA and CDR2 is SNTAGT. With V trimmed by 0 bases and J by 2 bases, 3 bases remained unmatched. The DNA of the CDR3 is TGTGCCAGCAGTGACTCGGGACTACCAAACACCGGGGAGCTGTTTTTT. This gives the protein CASSDSGLPNTGELFF.

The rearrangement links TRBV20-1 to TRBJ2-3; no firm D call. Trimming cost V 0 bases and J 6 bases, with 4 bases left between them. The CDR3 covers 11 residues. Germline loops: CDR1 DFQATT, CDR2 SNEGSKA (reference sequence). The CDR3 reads CSARDFDTQYF. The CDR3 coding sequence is TGCAGTGCTAGAGATTTCGATACGCAGTATTTT.